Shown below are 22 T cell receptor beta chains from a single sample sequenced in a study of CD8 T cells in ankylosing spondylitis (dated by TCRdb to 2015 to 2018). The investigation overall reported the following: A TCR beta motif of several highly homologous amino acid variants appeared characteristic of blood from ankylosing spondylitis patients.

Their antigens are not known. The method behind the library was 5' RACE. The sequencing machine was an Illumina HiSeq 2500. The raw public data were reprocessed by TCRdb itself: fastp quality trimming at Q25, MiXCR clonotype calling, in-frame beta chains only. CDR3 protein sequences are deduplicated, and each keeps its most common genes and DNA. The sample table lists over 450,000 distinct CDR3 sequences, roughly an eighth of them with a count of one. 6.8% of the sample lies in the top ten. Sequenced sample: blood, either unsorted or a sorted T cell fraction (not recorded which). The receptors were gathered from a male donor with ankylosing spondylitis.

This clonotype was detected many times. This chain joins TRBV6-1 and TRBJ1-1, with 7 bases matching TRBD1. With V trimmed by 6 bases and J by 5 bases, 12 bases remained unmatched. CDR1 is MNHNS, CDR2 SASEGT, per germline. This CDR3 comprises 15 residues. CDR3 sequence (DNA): TGTGCCAGCAGCTCCGACAGGGCAGCGGATACTGAAGCTTTCTTT. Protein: CASSSDRAADTEAFF.

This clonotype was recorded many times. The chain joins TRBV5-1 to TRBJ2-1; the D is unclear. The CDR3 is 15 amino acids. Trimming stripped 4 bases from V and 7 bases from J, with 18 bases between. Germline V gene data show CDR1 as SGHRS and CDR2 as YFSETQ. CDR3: CASSLWSESRNEQFF. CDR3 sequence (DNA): TGCGCCAGCAGCCTCTGGTCGGAGAGTAGGAATGAGCAGTTCTTC. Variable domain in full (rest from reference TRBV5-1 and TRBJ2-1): KAGVTQTPRYLIKTRGQQVTLSCSPISGHRSVSWYQQTPGQGLQFLFEYFSETQRNKGNFPGRFSGRQFSNSRSEMNVSTLELGDSALYLCASSLWSESRNEQFFGPGTRLTVL.

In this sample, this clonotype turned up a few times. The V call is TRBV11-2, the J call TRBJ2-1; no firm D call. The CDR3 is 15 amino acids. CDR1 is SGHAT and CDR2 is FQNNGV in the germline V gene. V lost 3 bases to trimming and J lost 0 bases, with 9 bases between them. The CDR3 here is CASSFGRSSYNEQFF. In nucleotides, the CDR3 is TGTGCCAGCAGCTTCGGACGTAGCTCCTACAATGAGCAGTTCTTC.

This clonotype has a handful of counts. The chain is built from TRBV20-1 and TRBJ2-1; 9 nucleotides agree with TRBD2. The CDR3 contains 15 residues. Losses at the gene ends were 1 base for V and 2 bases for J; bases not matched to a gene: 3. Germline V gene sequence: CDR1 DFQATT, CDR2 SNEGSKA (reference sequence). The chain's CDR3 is CSARVPSGTYNEQFF. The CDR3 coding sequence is TGCAGTGCTAGAGTTCCTAGCGGGACCTACAATGAGCAGTTCTTC.

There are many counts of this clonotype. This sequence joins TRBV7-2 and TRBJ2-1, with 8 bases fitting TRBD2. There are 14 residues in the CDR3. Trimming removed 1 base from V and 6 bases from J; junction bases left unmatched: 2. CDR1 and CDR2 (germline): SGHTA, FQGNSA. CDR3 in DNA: TGTGCCAGCAGCTTAGGGGGGACTAGCAATGAGCAGTTCTTC. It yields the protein CASSLGGTSNEQFF.

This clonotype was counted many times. In DNA form, the CDR3 reads TGTGCCAGCAGCCCGACAGGGGTGAACACTGAAGCTTTCTTT. Translation gives CASSPTGVNTEAFF. V and J are TRBV12-3 or TRBV12-4 and TRBJ1-1; 8 bases are a match to TRBD1. J was trimmed by 0 bases and V by 6 bases; bases with no gene match: 3. CDR3 length: 14 amino acids.

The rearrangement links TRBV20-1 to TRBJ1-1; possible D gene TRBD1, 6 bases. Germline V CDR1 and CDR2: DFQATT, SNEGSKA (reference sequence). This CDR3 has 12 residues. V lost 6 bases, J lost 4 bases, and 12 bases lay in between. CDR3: CSAQDRVTEAFF. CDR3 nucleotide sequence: TGCAGTGCCCAGGACAGAGTCACTGAAGCTTTCTTT.

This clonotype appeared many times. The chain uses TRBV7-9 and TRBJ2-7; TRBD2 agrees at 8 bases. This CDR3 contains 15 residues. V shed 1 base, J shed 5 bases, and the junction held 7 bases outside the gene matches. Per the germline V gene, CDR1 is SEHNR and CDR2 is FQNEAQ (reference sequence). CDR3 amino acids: CASSLGPGGLNEQYF. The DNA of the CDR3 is TGTGCCAGCAGCTTAGGTCCGGGAGGGCTAAACGAGCAGTACTTC.

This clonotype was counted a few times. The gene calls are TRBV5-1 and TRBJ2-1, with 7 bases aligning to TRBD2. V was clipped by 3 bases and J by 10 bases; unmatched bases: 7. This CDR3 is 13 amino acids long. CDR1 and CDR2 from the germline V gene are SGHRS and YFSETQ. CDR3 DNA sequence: TGCGCCAGCAGCTCCCGGGGACTACCCGAGCAGTTCTTC. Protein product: CASSSRGLPEQFF. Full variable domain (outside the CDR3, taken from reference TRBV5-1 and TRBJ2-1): KAGVTQTPRYLIKTRGQQVTLSCSPISGHRSVSWYQQTPGQGLQFLFEYFSETQRNKGNFPGRFSGRQFSNSRSEMNVSTLELGDSALYLCASSSRGLPEQFFGPGTRLTVL.

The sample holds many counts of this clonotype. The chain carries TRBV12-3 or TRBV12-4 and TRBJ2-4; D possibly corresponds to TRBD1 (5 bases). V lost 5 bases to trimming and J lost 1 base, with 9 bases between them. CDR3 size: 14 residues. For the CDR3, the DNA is TGTGCCAGCAGTCCCGGACATGCCAAAAACATTCAGTACTTC. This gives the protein CASSPGHAKNIQYF.

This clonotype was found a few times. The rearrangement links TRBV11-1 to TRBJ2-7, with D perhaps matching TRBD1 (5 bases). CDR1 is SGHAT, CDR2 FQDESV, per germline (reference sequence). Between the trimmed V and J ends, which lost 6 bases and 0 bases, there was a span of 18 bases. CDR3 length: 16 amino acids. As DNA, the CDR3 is TGTGCCAGCAGTCGATCGACAGTGCAATCCTCCTACGAGCAGTACTTC. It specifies CASSRSTVQSSYEQYF. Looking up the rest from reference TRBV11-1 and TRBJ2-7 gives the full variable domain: EAEVAQSPRYKITEKSQAVAFWCDPISGHATLYWYRQILGQGPELLVQFQDESVVDDSQLPKDRFSAERLKGVDSTLKIQPAELGDSAMYLCASSRSTVQSSYEQYFGPGTRLTVT.

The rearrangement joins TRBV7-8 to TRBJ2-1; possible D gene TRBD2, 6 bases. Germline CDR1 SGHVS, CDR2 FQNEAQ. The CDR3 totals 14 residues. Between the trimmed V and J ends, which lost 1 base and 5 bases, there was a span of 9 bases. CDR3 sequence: CASSLETRDNEQFF. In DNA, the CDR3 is TGTGCCAGCAGCTTAGAGACTAGAGACAATGAGCAGTTCTTC.

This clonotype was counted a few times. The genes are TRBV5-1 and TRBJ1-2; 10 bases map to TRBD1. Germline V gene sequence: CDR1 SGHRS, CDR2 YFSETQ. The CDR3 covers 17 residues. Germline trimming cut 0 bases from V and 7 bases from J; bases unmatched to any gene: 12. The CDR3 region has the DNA TGCGCCAGCAGCTTGGCCAGGGGACAGGGGATCTTCGGTGGCTACACCTTC. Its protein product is CASSLARGQGIFGGYTF.

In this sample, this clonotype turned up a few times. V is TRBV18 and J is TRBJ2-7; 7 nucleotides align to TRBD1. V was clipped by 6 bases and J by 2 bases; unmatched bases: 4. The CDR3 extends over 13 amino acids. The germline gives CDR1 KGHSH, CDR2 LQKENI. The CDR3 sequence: CASSQGTAYEQYV. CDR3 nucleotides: TGTGCCAGCTCCCAAGGGACAGCCTACGAGCAGTACGTC.

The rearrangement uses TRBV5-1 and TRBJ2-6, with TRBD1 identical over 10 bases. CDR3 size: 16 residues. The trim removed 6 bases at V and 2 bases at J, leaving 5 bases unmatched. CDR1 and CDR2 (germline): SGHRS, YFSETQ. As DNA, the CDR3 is TGCGCCAGCACCCCTGGACAGGGGGCTGGGGCCAACGTCCTGACTTTC. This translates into CASTPGQGAGANVLTF.

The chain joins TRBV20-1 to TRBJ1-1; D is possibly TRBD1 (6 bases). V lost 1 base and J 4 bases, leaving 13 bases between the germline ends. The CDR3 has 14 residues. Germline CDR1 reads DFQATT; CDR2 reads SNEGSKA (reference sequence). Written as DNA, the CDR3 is TGCAGTGCTAGAGGGGGGCTCACGGGCACTGAAGCTTTCTTT. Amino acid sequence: CSARGGLTGTEAFF.

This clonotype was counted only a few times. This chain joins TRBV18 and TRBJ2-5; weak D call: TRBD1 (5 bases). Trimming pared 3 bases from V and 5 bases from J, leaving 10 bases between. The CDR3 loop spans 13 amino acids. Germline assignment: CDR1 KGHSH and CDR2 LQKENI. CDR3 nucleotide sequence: TGTGCCAGCTCACCTGGGGCATCGGAGACCCAGTACTTC. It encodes CASSPGASETQYF.

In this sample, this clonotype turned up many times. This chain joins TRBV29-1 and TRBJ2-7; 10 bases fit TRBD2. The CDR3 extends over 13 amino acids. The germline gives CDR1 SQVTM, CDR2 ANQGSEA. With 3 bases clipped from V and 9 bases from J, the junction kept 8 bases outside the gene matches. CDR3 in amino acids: CSVDRLAGDGQYV. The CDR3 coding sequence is TGCAGCGTTGATCGGCTAGCGGGAGATGGGCAGTACGTC.

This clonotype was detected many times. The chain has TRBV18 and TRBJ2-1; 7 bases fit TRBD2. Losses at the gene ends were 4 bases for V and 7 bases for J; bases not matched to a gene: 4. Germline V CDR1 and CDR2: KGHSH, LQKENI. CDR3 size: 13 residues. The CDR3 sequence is CASSQGTMNEQFF. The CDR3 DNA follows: TGTGCCAGCTCACAAGGGACTATGAATGAGCAGTTCTTC.

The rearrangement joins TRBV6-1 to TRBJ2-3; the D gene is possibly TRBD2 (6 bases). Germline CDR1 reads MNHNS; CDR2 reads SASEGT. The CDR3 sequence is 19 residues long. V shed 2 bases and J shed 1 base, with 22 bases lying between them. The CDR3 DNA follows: TGTGCCAGCAGTGAATCTCCAACCTCCCGCGGGGTGGGCACAGATACGCAGTATTTT. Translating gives CASSESPTSRGVGTDTQYF.

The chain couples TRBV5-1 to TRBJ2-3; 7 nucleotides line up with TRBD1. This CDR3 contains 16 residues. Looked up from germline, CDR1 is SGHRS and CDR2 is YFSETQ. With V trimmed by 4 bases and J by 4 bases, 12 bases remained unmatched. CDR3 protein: CASSVATGYPSDTQYF. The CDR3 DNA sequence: TGCGCCAGCAGCGTAGCGACAGGGTACCCCTCAGATACGCAGTATTTT.

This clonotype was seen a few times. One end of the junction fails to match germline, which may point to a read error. The CDR3 reads CDSSPTYSDEQFF. The CDR3 DNA reads as TGCGACAGCAGCCCAACCTACAGTGATGAGCAGTTCTTC. The J gene is TRBJ2-1, the V gene TRBV5-1; D is undetermined. Per the germline V gene, CDR1 is SGHRS and CDR2 is YFSETQ. The CDR3 totals 13 residues.